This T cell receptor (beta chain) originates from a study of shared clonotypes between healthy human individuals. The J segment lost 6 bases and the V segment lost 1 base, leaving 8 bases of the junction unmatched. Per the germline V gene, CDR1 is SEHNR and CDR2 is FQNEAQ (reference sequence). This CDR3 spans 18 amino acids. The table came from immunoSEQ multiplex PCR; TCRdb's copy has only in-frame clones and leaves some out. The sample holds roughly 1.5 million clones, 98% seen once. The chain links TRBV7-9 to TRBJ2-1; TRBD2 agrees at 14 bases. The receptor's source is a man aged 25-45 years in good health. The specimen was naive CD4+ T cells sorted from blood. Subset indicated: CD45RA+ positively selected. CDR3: CASSLGLAGGAHLNEQFF. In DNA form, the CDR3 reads TGTGCCAGCAGCTTAGGACTAGCGGGAGGGGCTCACCTCAATGAGCAGTTCTTC. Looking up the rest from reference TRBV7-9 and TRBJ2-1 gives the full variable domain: DTGVSQNPRHKITKRGQNVTFRCDPISEHNRLYWYRQTLGQGPEFLTYFQNEAQLEKSRLLSDRFSAERPKGSFSTLEIQRTEQGDSAMYLCASSLGLAGGAHLNEQFFGPGTRLTVL.